A selection of T cell receptor beta chains follows, all from one sample in a study of blood T cells in healthy people across ages. TCRdb itself ran the 5' RACE reads through MiXCR, one entry per CDR3 protein. The repertoire consists of some 760,000 distinct CDR3 sequences, with about 25% occurring once and the leading ten covering 9% to 9.5%. These data were also reused for a study on T cells of mothers and their children.

Sequenced: blood. All receptors derive from a boy younger than 18 in good health. CDR3s include the opening cysteine and the closing phenylalanine or tryptophan. The D gene is left open where the match is weak. Some rows have no size entry. The others give once, few or many, or a class for an expanded clone.

>TRBV2|TRBJ1-4|NA|NA|14
CASSADSGSEKLFF
TGTGCCAGCAGCGCGGACTCAGGGAGTGAAAAACTGTTTTTT
>TRBV29-1|TRBJ2-5|NA|NA|13
CSIDGEDRISQYF
TGCAGCATTGATGGGGAAGACAGAATCTCCCAGTACTTC
>TRBV28|TRBJ1-2|TRBD1|NA|13
CASRADRAIGYTF
TGTGCCAGCAGAGCGGACAGGGCAATCGGCTACACCTTC
>TRBV29-1|TRBJ2-2|TRBD1|few|14
CSVEGQQGIGELFF
TGCAGCGTTGAAGGTCAACAGGGGATCGGGGAGCTGTTTTTT
>TRBV4-1|TRBJ2-5|NA|few|15
CASSQGAGRGETQYF
TGCGCCAGCAGCCAAGGGGCGGGGCGAGGAGAGACCCAGTACTTC
>TRBV7-2|TRBJ1-5|NA|NA|15
CASSLEGFSNQPQHF
TGTGCCAGCAGCTTAGAAGGGTTTAGCAATCAGCCCCAGCATTTT
>TRBV29-1|TRBJ2-5|NA|NA|13
CSVRLVVRETQYF
TGCAGCGTACGCCTAGTCGTGCGGGAGACCCAGTACTTC
>TRBV6-5|TRBJ2-5|TRBD2|NA|16
CASSWTSGSNMETQYF
TGTGCCAGCAGTTGGACTAGCGGGAGTAATATGGAGACCCAGTACTTC
>TRBV7-3|TRBJ2-1|NA|NA|13
CASSLTIGDEQFF
TGTGCCAGCAGCTTAACGATAGGAGACGAGCAGTTCTTC
>TRBV27|TRBJ1-6|NA|few|13
CASSLVLPSPLHF
TGTGCCAGCAGTTTAGTACTCCCTTCACCCCTCCACTTT
>TRBV11-2|TRBJ2-5|NA|NA|15
CASSLGVGPRETQYF
TGTGCCAGCAGCTTAGGCGTGGGACCACGGGAGACCCAGTACTTC
>TRBV6-2/TRBV6-3|TRBJ2-5|NA|few|14
CASSTNLGLKTQYF
TGTGCCAGCAGTACAAACCTAGGGCTGAAGACCCAGTACTTC
>TRBV6-5|TRBJ1-2|NA|NA|13
CASSSGWAYGYTF
TGTGCCAGCAGTTCTGGGTGGGCTTATGGCTACACCTTC
>TRBV7-9|TRBJ1-4|NA|NA|14
CASSLGGQNEKLFF
TGTGCCAGCAGCTTAGGGGGCCAGAATGAAAAACTGTTTTTT
>TRBV4-3|TRBJ1-2|TRBD1|NA|16
CASSQDRQGSYYGYTF
TGCGCCAGCAGCCAGGATCGACAGGGAAGCTACTATGGCTACACCTTC
>TRBV16|TRBJ1-2|NA|few|14
CASSQFSTAYGYTF
TGTGCCAGCAGCCAATTCTCTACGGCCTATGGCTACACCTTC
>TRBV6-1|TRBJ2-1|TRBD2|few|15
CASSEAGGPSNEQFF
TGTGCCAGCAGTGAAGCGGGAGGGCCATCCAATGAGCAGTTCTTC
>TRBV7-9|TRBJ2-5|NA|few|15
CASSPTLDIEETQYF
TGTGCCAGCAGCCCGACTTTGGACATTGAAGAGACCCAGTACTTC